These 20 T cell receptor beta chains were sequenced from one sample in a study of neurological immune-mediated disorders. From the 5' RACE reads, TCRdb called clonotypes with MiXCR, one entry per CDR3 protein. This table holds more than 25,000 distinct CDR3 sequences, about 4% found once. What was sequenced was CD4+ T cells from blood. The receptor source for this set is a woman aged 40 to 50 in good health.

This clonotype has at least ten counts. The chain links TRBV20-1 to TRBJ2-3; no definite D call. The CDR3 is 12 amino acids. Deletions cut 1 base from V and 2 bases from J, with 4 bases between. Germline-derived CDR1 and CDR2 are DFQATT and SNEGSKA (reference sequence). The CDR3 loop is CSARVLTDTQYF. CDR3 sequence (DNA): TGCAGTGCTAGAGTCCTCACAGATACGCAGTATTTT.

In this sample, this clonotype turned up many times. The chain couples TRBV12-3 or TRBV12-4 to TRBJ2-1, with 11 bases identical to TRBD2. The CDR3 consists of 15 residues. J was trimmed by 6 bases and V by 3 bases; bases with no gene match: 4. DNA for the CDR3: TGTGCCAGCAGTTTCGGTAGCGGGAGGGGCAATGAGCAGTTCTTC. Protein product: CASSFGSGRGNEQFF.

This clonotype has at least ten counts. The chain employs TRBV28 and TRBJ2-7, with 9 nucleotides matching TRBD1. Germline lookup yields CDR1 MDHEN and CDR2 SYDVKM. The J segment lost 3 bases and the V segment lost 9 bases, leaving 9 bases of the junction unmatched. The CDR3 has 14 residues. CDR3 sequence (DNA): TGTGCCAGAAGACACCGGGACAGGGTCTACGAGCAGTACTTC. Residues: CARRHRDRVYEQYF.

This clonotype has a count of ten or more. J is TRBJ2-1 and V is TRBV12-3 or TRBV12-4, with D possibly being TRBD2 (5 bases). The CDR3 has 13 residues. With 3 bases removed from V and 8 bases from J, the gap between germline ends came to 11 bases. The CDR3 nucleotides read TGTGCCAGCAGTTTGGAGGATCGATATGAGCAGTTCTTC. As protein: CASSLEDRYEQFF.

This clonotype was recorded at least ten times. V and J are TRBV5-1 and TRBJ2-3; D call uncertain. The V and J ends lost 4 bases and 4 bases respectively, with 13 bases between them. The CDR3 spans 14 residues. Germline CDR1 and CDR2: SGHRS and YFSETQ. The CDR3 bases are TGCGCCAGCAGCCAACCTTCAGTCGCAGATACGCAGTATTTT. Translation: CASSQPSVADTQYF.

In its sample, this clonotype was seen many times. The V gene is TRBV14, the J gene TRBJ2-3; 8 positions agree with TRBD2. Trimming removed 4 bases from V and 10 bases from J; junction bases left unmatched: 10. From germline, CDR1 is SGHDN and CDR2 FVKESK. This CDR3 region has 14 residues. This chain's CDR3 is CASSPLAGGAAQYF. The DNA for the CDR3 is TGTGCCAGCAGCCCCCTGGCGGGGGGCGCTGCGCAGTATTTT.

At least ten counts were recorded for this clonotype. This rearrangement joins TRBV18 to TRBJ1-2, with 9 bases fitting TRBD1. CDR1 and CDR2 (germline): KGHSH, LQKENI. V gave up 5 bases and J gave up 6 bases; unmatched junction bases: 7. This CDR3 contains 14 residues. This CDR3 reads CASSKGQGRNGYTF. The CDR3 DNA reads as TGTGCCAGCTCAAAGGGACAGGGACGAAATGGCTACACCTTC.

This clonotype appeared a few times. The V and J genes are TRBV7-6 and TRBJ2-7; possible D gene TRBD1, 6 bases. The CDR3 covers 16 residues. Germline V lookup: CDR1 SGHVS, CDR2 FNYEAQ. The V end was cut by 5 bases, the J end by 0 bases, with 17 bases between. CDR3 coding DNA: TGTGCCAGCAGCCGCCGTCTACGGGACACCTCCTACGAGCAGTACTTC. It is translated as CASSRRLRDTSYEQYF.

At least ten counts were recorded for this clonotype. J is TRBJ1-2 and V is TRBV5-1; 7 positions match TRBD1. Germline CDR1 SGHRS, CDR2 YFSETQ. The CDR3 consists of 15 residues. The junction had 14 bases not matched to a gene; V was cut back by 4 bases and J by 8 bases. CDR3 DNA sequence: TGCGCCAGCAGCCCCCCACGGGACAGCCATCCGGGCTACACCTTC. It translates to CASSPPRDSHPGYTF.

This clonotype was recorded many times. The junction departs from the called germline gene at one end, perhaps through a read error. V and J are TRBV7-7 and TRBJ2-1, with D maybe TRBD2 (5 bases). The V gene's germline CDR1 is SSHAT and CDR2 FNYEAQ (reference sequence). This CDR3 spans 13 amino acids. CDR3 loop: CASSLGTGNEQFF. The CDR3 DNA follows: TGTGCTAGCAGCTTAGGTACGGGGAATGAGCAGTTCTTC. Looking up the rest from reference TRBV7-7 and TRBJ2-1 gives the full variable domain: GAGVSQSPRYKVTKRGQDVTLRCDPISSHATLYWYQQALGQGPEFLTYFNYEAQPDKSGLPSDRFSAERPEGSISTLTIQRTEQRDSAMYRCASSLGTGNEQFFGPGTRLTVL.

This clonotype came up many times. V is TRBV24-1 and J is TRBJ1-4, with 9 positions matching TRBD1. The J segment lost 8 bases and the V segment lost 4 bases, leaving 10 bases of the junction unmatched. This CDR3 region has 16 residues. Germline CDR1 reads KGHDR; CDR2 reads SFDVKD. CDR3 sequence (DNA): TGTGCCACCAGTGACCCCGGACAGGGGAAGAACGAAAAACTGTTTTTT. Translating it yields CATSDPGQGKNEKLFF.

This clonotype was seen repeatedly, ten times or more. CDR3 sequence reads: CSAVFTRTDTQYF. As DNA, the CDR3 is TGCAGTGCCGTGTTTACGCGCACAGATACGCAGTATTTT. The V and J genes are TRBV20-1 and TRBJ2-3; no clear D gene. Germline lookup yields CDR1 DFQATT and CDR2 SNEGSKA (reference sequence). Deletions cut 6 bases from V and 1 base from J, with 11 bases between. This CDR3 has 13 residues.

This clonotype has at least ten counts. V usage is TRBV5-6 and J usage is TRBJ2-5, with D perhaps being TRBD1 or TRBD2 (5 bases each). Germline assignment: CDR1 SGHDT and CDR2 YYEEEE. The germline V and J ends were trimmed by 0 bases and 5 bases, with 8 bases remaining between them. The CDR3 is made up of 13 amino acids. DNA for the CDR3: TGTGCCAGCAGCTTGGCGGGGCGGGAGACCCAGTACTTC. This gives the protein CASSLAGRETQYF.

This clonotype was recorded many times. The CDR3 sequence: CASTPSRKHLGDEQFF. In DNA, the CDR3 is TGTGCCAGCACTCCTAGCCGCAAACACCTAGGGGATGAGCAGTTCTTC. This rearrangement joins TRBV12-3 or TRBV12-4 to TRBJ2-1, with D possibly called TRBD1 or TRBD2 (5 bases each). The V gene lost 7 bases and the J gene lost 8 bases, with 24 bases spanning the gap. The CDR3 spans 16 residues.

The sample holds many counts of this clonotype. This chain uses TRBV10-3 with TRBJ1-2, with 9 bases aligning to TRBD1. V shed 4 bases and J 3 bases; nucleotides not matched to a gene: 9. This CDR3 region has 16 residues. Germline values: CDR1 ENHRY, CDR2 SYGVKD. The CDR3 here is CAISALNRGRDYGYTF. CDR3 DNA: TGTGCCATCAGTGCACTCAACAGGGGGCGCGACTATGGCTACACCTTC.

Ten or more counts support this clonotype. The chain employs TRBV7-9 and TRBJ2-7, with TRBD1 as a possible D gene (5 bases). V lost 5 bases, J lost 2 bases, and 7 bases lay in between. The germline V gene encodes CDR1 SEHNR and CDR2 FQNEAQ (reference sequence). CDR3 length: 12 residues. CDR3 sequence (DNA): TGTGCCAGCAGCCTAGGGGCCTACGAGCAGTACTTC. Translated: CASSLGAYEQYF. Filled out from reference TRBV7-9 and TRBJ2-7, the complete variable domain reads DTGVSQNPRHKITKRGQNVTFRCDPISEHNRLYWYRQTLGQGPEFLTYFQNEAQLEKSRLLSDRFSAERPKGSFSTLEIQRTEQGDSAMYLCASSLGAYEQYFGPGTRLTVT.

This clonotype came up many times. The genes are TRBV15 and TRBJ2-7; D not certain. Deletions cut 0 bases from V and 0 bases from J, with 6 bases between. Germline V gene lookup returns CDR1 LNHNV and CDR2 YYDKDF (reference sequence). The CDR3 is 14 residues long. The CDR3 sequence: CATSREPNSYEQYF. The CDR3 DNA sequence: TGTGCCACCAGCAGAGAACCCAACTCCTACGAGCAGTACTTC. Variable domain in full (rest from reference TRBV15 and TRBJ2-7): DAMVIQNPRYQVTQFGKPVTLSCSQTLNHNVMYWYQQKSSQAPKLLFHYYDKDFNNEADTPDNFQSRRPNTSFCFLDIRSPGLGDTAMYLCATSREPNSYEQYFGPGTRLTVT.

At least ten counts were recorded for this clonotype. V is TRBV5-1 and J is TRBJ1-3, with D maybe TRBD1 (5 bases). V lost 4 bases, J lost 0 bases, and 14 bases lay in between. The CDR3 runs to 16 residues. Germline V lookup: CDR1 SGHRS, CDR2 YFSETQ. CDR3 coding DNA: TGCGCCAGCAGCGGGGTTGGGGCATTCTCTGGAAACACCATATATTTT. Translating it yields CASSGVGAFSGNTIYF.

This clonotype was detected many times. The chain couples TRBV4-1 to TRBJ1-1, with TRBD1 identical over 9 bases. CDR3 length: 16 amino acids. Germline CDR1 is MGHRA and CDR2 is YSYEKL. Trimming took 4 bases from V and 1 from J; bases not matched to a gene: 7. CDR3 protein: CASSPGQGPKNTEAFF. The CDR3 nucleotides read TGCGCCAGCAGCCCAGGACAGGGGCCAAAGAACACTGAAGCTTTCTTT.

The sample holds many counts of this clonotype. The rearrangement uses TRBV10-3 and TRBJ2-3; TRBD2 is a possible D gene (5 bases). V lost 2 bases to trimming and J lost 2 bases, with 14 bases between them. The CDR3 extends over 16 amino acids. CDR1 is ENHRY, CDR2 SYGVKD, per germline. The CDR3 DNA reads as TGTGCCATCAGTGAGGTTCAAGGACTGAACACAGATACGCAGTATTTT. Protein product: CAISEVQGLNTDTQYF.